These T cell receptor beta chains were read from a single sample in a study of blood T cell repertoires in COVID-19. Sequencing was performed with immunoSEQ multiplex PCR; in TCRdb, only in-frame clones are kept and a portion is missing. Of 95,000 to 150,000 clones in the sample, around 91% are singletons; the top ten hold roughly a quarter. Sequenced: peripheral blood. The receptor set was obtained from a man aged 65 to 85 with active or convalescent COVID-19. The CDR3 runs from the conserved cysteine through the conserved F or W. D genes are given only for firm matches. Size values are once, few and many counts, or a class for expanded clones, and some rows have none.

>TRBJ2-3|TRBD2|NA|TRBV18
CASSPRPGLAGSTDTQYF
TGTGCCAGCTCACCCCGTCCGGGACTAGCGGGTAGCACAGATACGCAGTATTTT
>TRBJ1-2|NA|NA|TRBV28
CASSLSFQGTGGYTF
TGTGCCAGCAGTTTATCTTTCCAGGGGACGGGGGGCTACACCTTC
>TRBJ2-1|NA|once|TRBV28
CASSPRAPYNEQFF
TGTGCCAGCAGTCCTAGAGCGCCTTACAATGAGCAGTTCTTC
>TRBJ1-5|NA|NA|TRBV19
CASSIGRGLDNQPQHF
TGTGCCAGTAGTATAGGAAGGGGACTGGACAATCAGCCCCAGCATTTT
>TRBJ2-7|NA|NA|TRBV10-3
CAIAGGSYEQYF
TGTGCCATCGCCGGCGGTTCCTACGAGCAGTACTTC
>TRBJ2-5|NA|NA|TRBV4-2
CASSRGDGAETQYF
TGTGCCAGCAGCCGAGGCGACGGTGCAGAGACCCAGTACTTC
>TRBJ1-2|TRBD1|NA|TRBV28
CASSFGQGAYGSNYGYTF
TGTGCCAGCAGTTTCGGACAGGGGGCTTACGGGTCTAACTATGGCTACACCTTC
>TRBJ2-7|NA|NA|TRBV4-1
CASSQDPDSSGEQYF
TGCGCCAGCAGCCAAGACCCGGACTCGAGTGGGGAGCAGTACTTC
>TRBJ2-1|TRBD2|NA|TRBV28
CASSLPSGGGNEQFF
TGTGCCAGCAGTTTACCTAGCGGGGGGGGAAATGAGCAGTTCTTC
>TRBJ1-2|TRBD1|NA|TRBV5-1
CASSPTGGDYGYTF
TGCGCCAGCAGCCCGACAGGGGGAGACTATGGCTACACCTTC
>TRBJ2-3|NA|once|TRBV24-1
CATSDSGKTFDTDTQYF
TGTGCCACCAGTGATTCCGGGAAAACATTTGACACAGATACGCAGTATTTT
>TRBJ1-1|NA|NA|TRBV11-2
CASSLQNMPLTEAFF
TGTGCCAGCAGCCTTCAAAACATGCCCTTAACTGAAGCTTTCTTT
>TRBJ2-1|TRBD2|NA|TRBV10-3
CAISESNLLAGGNEQFF
TGTGCCATCAGTGAGTCCAATCTACTAGCGGGAGGGAATGAGCAGTTCTTC
>TRBJ1-5|NA|NA|TRBV6-6
CASSYSTQGGQPQHF
TGTGCCAGCAGTTACTCGACCCAGGGAGGGCAGCCCCAGCATTTT
>TRBJ1-1|NA|NA|TRBV11-2
CASSFAGVNTEAFF
TGTGCCAGCAGCTTCGCCGGTGTGAACACTGAAGCTTTCTTT
>TRBJ2-5|TRBD2|NA|TRBV9
CASSAGLAGEETQYF
TGTGCCAGCAGCGCCGGACTAGCGGGAGAAGAGACCCAGTACTTC
>TRBJ1-2|NA|NA|TRBV11-2
CASSLEGGRPVYGYTF
TGTGCCAGCAGCTTAGAGGGCGGGAGGCCCGTTTATGGCTACACCTTC
>TRBJ2-3|TRBD2|NA|TRBV5-1
CASSEAGFGTDTQYF
TGCGCCAGCAGCGAAGCGGGGTTCGGCACAGATACGCAGTATTTT
>TRBJ1-1|TRBD1|NA|TRBV24-1
CATSRTGGTYTEAFF
TGTGCCACCAGCAGGACAGGAGGAACTTACACTGAAGCTTTCTTT
>TRBJ2-2|NA|NA|TRBV7-8
CASSPFIGANTGELFF
TGTGCCAGCAGCCCCTTTATAGGGGCGAACACCGGGGAGCTGTTTTTT
>TRBJ2-4|NA|NA|TRBV5-1
CASSLVGREDIQYF
TGCGCCAGCAGCTTGGTAGGCAGGGAGGACATTCAGTACTTC
>TRBJ2-1|NA|NA|TRBV5-1
CASSLPQDNEQFF
TGCGCCAGCAGCTTGCCCCAGGACAATGAGCAGTTCTTC
>TRBJ1-4|NA|NA|TRBV5-1
CASSLGTQNEKLFF
TGCGCCAGCAGCTTAGGGACACAAAATGAAAAACTGTTTTTT
>TRBJ2-7|TRBD2|NA|TRBV7-8
CASSLEMGLAVTREQYF
TGTGCCAGCAGCTTAGAAATGGGACTAGCGGTTACTCGCGAGCAGTACTTC
>TRBJ2-1|TRBD2|NA|TRBV29-1
CSVGKGLAGGGQFF
TGCAGCGTTGGAAAAGGACTAGCGGGAGGGGGGCAGTTCTTC
>TRBJ1-5|NA|NA|TRBV19
CASSPMTANQPQHF
TGTGCCAGTAGTCCCATGACAGCTAATCAGCCCCAGCATTTT
>TRBJ2-7|NA|NA|TRBV11-3
CASSLGAHGEQYF
TGTGCCAGCAGCTTAGGGGCCCACGGCGAGCAGTACTTC
>TRBJ1-3|NA|NA|TRBV7-9
CASSLGSAGMSGNTIYF
TGTGCCAGCAGCTTAGGGTCGGCAGGGATGTCTGGAAACACCATATATTTT
>TRBJ2-7|TRBD1|NA|TRBV24-1
CATSDFYRGDEQYF
TGTGCCACCAGTGATTTCTACAGGGGCGACGAGCAGTACTTC
>TRBJ2-2|NA|NA|TRBV11-2
CASSRQQTGELFF
TGTGCCAGCAGCCGACAGCAGACCGGGGAGCTGTTTTTT
>TRBJ1-1|TRBD1|NA|TRBV28
CASSLDPTGGASNTEAFF
TGTGCCAGCAGTTTAGACCCTACAGGGGGCGCTTCGAACACTGAAGCTTTCTTT
>TRBJ1-1|NA|NA|TRBV19
CASSIGRVNTEAFF
TGTGCCAGTAGTATAGGCAGGGTGAACACTGAAGCTTTCTTT
>TRBJ2-7|TRBD1|NA|TRBV6-1
CASSETGGREQYF
TGTGCCAGCAGTGAAACAGGGGGCCGCGAGCAGTACTTC
>TRBJ1-5|NA|NA|TRBV15
CATRTSNQPQHF
TGTGCCACCAGGACAAGCAATCAGCCCCAGCATTTT
>TRBJ1-4|TRBD1|NA|TRBV7-9
CASSWGQGSEKLFF
TGTGCCAGCAGCTGGGGACAGGGGAGCGAAAAACTGTTTTTT
>TRBJ1-1|TRBD1|NA|TRBV28
CASSTRQGGFPEAFF
TGTGCCAGCAGTACCCGACAGGGTGGGTTTCCTGAAGCTTTCTTT
>TRBJ2-7|TRBD2|NA|TRBV18
CASSPPLAGGFAYEQYF
TGTGCCAGCTCACCACCCTTGGCGGGAGGGTTCGCCTACGAGCAGTACTTC
>TRBJ2-2|NA|few|TRBV7-6
CASSLLRDGHTGELFF
TGTGCCAGCAGCTTACTCCGGGATGGGCACACCGGGGAGCTGTTTTTT
>TRBJ1-1|NA|NA|TRBV10-2
CASSAGEGNTEAFF
TGCGCCAGCAGTGCAGGGGAGGGGAACACTGAAGCTTTCTTT
>TRBJ1-5|TRBD1|NA|TRBV5-1
CASRPGTGANQPQHF
TGCGCCAGCAGGCCTGGGACAGGGGCGAATCAGCCCCAGCATTTT
>TRBJ1-3|NA|few|TRBV18
CASVPGQERNTIYF
TGTGCCAGCGTCCCGGGACAAGAGAGAAACACCATATATTTT
>TRBJ2-1|NA|NA|TRBV3-1/TRBV3-2
CASSQELVSPYNEQFF
TGTGCCAGCAGCCAAGAATTAGTCTCCCCCTACAATGAGCAGTTCTTC
>TRBJ2-7|NA|NA|TRBV5-6
CASSLPRAPRGYEQYF
TGTGCCAGCAGCTTGCCTCGGGCACCTCGGGGCTACGAGCAGTACTTC
>TRBJ2-7|TRBD1|NA|TRBV28
CASSLGQGRYEQYF
TGTGCCAGCAGTTTAGGACAGGGACGGTACGAGCAGTACTTC
>TRBJ2-7|NA|NA|TRBV20-1
CSALFSYEQYF
TGCAGTGCTCTCTTCTCCTACGAGCAGTACTTC
>TRBJ1-5|NA|few|TRBV5-8
CASSKDSHQPQHF
TGTGCCAGCAGTAAGGACAGTCATCAGCCCCAGCATTTT
>TRBJ2-1|TRBD2|NA|TRBV10-3
CAIVGTTGDEQFF
TGTGCCATCGTCGGGACTACCGGCGATGAGCAGTTCTTC
>TRBJ1-2|NA|NA|TRBV29-1
CSVPQDYYGYTF
TGCAGCGTTCCTCAGGATTACTATGGCTACACCTTC